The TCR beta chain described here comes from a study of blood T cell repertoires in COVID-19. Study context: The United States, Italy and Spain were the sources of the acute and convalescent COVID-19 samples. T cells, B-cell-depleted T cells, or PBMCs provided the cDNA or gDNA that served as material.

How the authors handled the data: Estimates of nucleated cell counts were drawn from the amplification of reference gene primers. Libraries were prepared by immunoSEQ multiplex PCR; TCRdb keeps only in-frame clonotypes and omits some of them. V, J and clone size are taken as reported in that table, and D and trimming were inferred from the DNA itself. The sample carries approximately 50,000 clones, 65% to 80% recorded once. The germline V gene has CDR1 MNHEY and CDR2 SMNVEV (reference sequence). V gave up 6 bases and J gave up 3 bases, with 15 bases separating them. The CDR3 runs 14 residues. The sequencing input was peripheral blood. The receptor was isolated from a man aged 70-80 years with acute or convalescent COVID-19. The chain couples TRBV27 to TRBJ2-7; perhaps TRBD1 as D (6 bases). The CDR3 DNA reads TGTGCCAGCAGGGACCAGGGGCCCAGCTACGAGCAGTACTTC. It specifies CASRDQGPSYEQYF.